This T cell receptor (beta chain) appears in the sequencing data of a study of blood T cell repertoires in COVID-19. About the study: Sources were T cells, B-cell-depleted T cells, or PBMCs; the material itself was cDNA or gDNA.

Per the original data handling: Reference gene primer amplification yielded estimated nucleated cell counts. The data were produced by immunoSEQ multiplex PCR, yet TCRdb's version contains in-frame clones alone and is incomplete. V and J calls and clone size are copied from that table; D and trimming were computed from the DNA. This sample has around 450,000 clones; around 91% occur once, and the top ten carry under 0.7%. Each recovered donor of Cohort 3 presented with two negative PCRs, clearance, or symptom resolution. CDR1 MRHNA and CDR2 SNTAGT come from the germline V gene. This CDR3 is built from 13 residues. V lost 4 bases, J lost 8 bases, and 4 bases stayed unmatched.

The source of this sequence is a man younger than 35 who had recovered from COVID-19. J is TRBJ2-1 and V is TRBV6-4, with 8 bases aligning to TRBD2. Sequenced sample: PBMCs or T cells enriched from blood (not recorded which). Written as DNA, the CDR3 is TGTGCCAGCAGTGTCGGGAGGGGCTATGAGCAGTTCTTC. Translating gives CASSVGRGYEQFF.